This record covers a single T cell receptor beta chain. Its antigen is undetermined. Trimming removed 5 bases from V and 4 bases from J, with 6 bases in between. The CDR3 loop spans 11 amino acids. Clones were read by immunoSEQ multiplex PCR, and TCRdb kept only the in-frame ones, dropping some. Of 80,000 or so clones detected, more than 90% appear once; the ten largest clones hold approximately 4.5%. The record originates from a study of T cell responses to AZD1222 COVID-19 vaccine. Study results and caveats: Only after the peak T cell response were repertoires sampled. Recipients of AZD1222 seropositive at baseline numbered only 5 or 6. Most donors were white British, females outnumbered males, and clonal diversity was possibly underestimated.

Pooled in the analysis were second doses at about 4 or about 12 weeks. The V gene is TRBV12-3 or TRBV12-4, the J gene TRBJ2-7; D is unresolved. The source is an adult who received the AZD1222 COVID-19 vaccine. The starting material was peripheral blood, obtained 28 days after the second AZD1222 dose. CDR3 DNA: TGTGCCAGCAGTCCGCGGTACGAGCAGTACTTC. As protein: CASSPRYEQYF.